A selection of T cell receptor beta chains follows, all from one sample in a study of response to subunit inactivated influenza vaccine. TCRdb independently ran MiXCR on the RT-PCR reads; one entry per CDR3 protein. Among a few hundred thousand distinct CDR3 sequences listed, 12% to 15% were seen once. The starting material was PBMCs from blood, obtained about 12 days after vaccination. These receptors were collected from a man aged 50-60 years who received an inactivated influenza vaccine. Both conserved end residues are part of each CDR3. D genes are given only for firm matches. Only some rows state a clone size, as once, few, many or a class for expanded clones.

j_gene | abundance | v_gene | d_gene | CDR3aa | CDR3nt
TRBJ2-1 | many | TRBV11-2 | . | CASSLTTGYNEQFF | TGTGCCAGCAGCCTGACAACGGGGTACAATGAGCAGTTCTTC
TRBJ1-2 | . | TRBV7-9 | . | CASSSLGNDYGYTF | TGTGCCAGCAGCTCCCTGGGGAACGACTATGGCTACACCTTC
TRBJ2-7 | . | TRBV5-1 | TRBD1 | CASSLQGQGANEQYF | TGCGCCAGCAGCTTACAAGGACAGGGCGCCAACGAGCAGTACTTC
TRBJ2-2 | many | TRBV6-1 | TRBD2 | CASKGGGLAGSGELFF | TGTGCCAGCAAGGGAGGGGGACTAGCGGGATCCGGGGAGCTGTTTTTT
TRBJ2-1 | many | TRBV9 | . | CASSVIVGYDYNEQFF | TGTGCCAGCAGCGTAATCGTGGGATACGACTACAATGAGCAGTTCTTC
TRBJ2-1 | few | TRBV7-2 | . | CASSLVLLYEQFF | TGTGCCAGCAGCTTAGTCCTCCTGTATGAGCAGTTCTTC
TRBJ2-7 | . | TRBV20-1 | TRBD2 | CSATSGSSDEQYF | TGCAGTGCTACTAGCGGGAGTTCTGACGAGCAGTACTTC
TRBJ2-2 | few | TRBV4-2 | . | CASSQDFQGTGELFF | TGTGCCAGCAGCCAAGATTTTCAGGGCACCGGGGAGCTGTTTTTT
TRBJ2-5 | few | TRBV5-6 | . | CASTIVRGSGETQYF | TGTGCCAGCACCATCGTTAGGGGGTCGGGGGAGACCCAGTACTTC
TRBJ2-7 | . | TRBV6-2/TRBV6-3 | . | CASSYSPGREQYF | TGTGCCAGCAGTTACTCTCCAGGGAGGGAGCAGTACTTC
TRBJ2-5 | many | TRBV7-6 | . | CASSLVQETQYF | TGTGCCAGCAGCTTAGTCCAAGAGACCCAGTACTTC
TRBJ2-7 | few | TRBV20-1 | . | CRAGDSGFEQYF | TGCAGGGCAGGGGATAGTGGTTTCGAGCAGTACTTC